The 13 T cell receptor beta chains below were found in one sample sequenced in a study of molecular identifiers for immune sequencing clone quantification. From the PCR reads, TCRdb called clonotypes with MiXCR, one entry per CDR3 protein. The sample includes around 320,000 distinct CDR3 sequences, about a quarter of them seen just once. Sequenced material: naive CD8+ T cells from blood, with Jurkat cell RNA spiked in. The subset is: FACS-sorted CD8+CD4-CCR7+CD45RA+ naive T cells. Receptors were obtained from a human donor in good health. Some libraries in this study had Jurkat cell RNA spiked in.

This clonotype came up many times. The rearrangement joins TRBV5-1 to TRBJ2-5; D possibly corresponds to TRBD1 (5 bases). Per germline, CDR1 SGHRS and CDR2 YFSETQ. V was clipped by 0 bases and J by 1 base, with 16 bases between them. This CDR3 has 17 amino acids. CDR3 in DNA: TGCGCCAGCAGCTTGGAAGGGTCAGGGATGTCCCAAGAGACCCAGTACTTC. Its protein product is CASSLEGSGMSQETQYF.

This clonotype was detected only a few times. The genes are TRBV19 and TRBJ2-5; possible D gene TRBD2, 5 bases. Germline CDR1 LNHDA, CDR2 SQIVND (reference sequence). The CDR3 is 14 residues long. The germline V and J ends were trimmed by 2 bases and 2 bases, with 9 bases remaining between them. Here the CDR3 reads CASSISGGQETQYF. Written as DNA, the CDR3 is TGTGCCAGTAGTATAAGTGGCGGGCAAGAGACCCAGTACTTC.

The chain couples TRBV7-9 to TRBJ1-3; no firm D call. This CDR3 is 15 amino acids long. Trimming pared 5 bases from V and 4 bases from J, leaving 15 bases between. CDR1 and CDR2 (germline): SEHNR, FQNEAQ (reference sequence). CDR3 sequence: CASSLSGVDGNTIYF. The CDR3 bases are TGTGCCAGCAGCCTAAGCGGGGTCGACGGAAACACCATATATTTT.

This clonotype has just a few counts. V and J are TRBV7-9 and TRBJ1-5; D call uncertain. Trimming took 4 bases from V and 0 from J, leaving 10 bases between them. This CDR3 has 15 residues. CDR1 SEHNR and CDR2 FQNEAQ come from the germline V gene (reference sequence). Here the CDR3 reads CASSSFPTSNQPQHF. In DNA, the CDR3 is TGTGCCAGCAGCTCCTTTCCCACTAGCAATCAGCCCCAGCATTTT.

V gene TRBV7-9 combines with J gene TRBJ2-7; the D gene is possibly TRBD2 (5 bases). CDR1 and CDR2 from the germline V gene are SEHNR and FQNEAQ (reference sequence). V was pared by 5 bases and J by 2 bases, with 7 bases between. There are 12 residues in the CDR3. The CDR3 sequence is CASSVGAYEQYF. CDR3 DNA sequence: TGTGCCAGCAGCGTCGGGGCCTACGAGCAGTACTTC.

This clonotype was found many times. This sequence joins TRBV7-9 and TRBJ1-5; D ambiguous. The CDR3 spans 14 residues. Germline lookup yields CDR1 SEHNR and CDR2 FQNEAQ (reference sequence). Trimming removed 1 base at V and 8 bases at J, with 12 bases between. The CDR3 sequence: CASSLGWAGEPQHF. The CDR3 DNA follows: TGTGCCAGCAGCTTAGGTTGGGCTGGCGAGCCCCAGCATTTT.

About this clonotype: This may stem from a read error, because a much larger clone lies one nucleotide away. The chain combines TRBV28 with TRBJ1-5, with D possibly matching TRBD1 (5 bases). CDR3 length equals 14 residues. Germline V gene sequence: CDR1 MDHEN, CDR2 SYDVKM. V dropped 10 bases and J dropped 7 bases, with 20 bases sitting between them. CDR3 in amino acids: CATPLGQGRQPQHF. In DNA form, the CDR3 reads TGTGCCACCCCCTTGGGGCAGGGCCGGCAGCCCCAGCATTTT.

With respect to this clonotype: No conserved phenylalanine or tryptophan is present at the end of the CDR3, so a read error is the likely explanation. The chain recombines TRBV7-8 with TRBJ2-1; TRBD1 is a possible D gene (5 bases). This CDR3 has 18 residues. V lost 2 bases and J lost 0, with 17 bases in between. CDR1 SGHVS and CDR2 FQNEAQ come from the germline V gene. In nucleotides, the CDR3 is TGTGCCAGCAGCTTACCCTCGACGACAGACCTCTCCTACAATGAGCAGTTCCTC. It is translated as CASSLPSTTDLSYNEQFL.

This clonotype occurred many times. This chain connects TRBV5-1 to TRBJ2-3; TRBD2 aligns across 7 bases. Germline CDR1 SGHRS, CDR2 YFSETQ. The CDR3 is 14 amino acids. V shed 0 bases, J shed 5 bases, and the junction held 3 bases outside the gene matches. As DNA, the CDR3 is TGCGCCAGCAGCTTGGAGACGGGAGGAGATACGCAGTATTTT. Protein sequence: CASSLETGGDTQYF.

This clonotype was observed a handful of times. The rearrangement links TRBV6-2 or TRBV6-3 to TRBJ1-5, with TRBD1 matching 7 bases. CDR1 and CDR2 from the germline V gene are MNHEY and SVGEGT. J gave up 4 bases and V 6 bases, and 12 bases lay outside the gene matches. The CDR3 consists of 16 residues. CDR3 nucleotide sequence: TGTGCCAGCAGACCATCAGGGGGGACACCAAATCAGCCCCAGCATTTT. Amino acids: CASRPSGGTPNQPQHF.

This clonotype was observed a handful of times. The germline gene is not matched at one end of the junction; a read error may be the cause. V and J are TRBV12-3 or TRBV12-4 and TRBJ1-1; no clear D. The CDR3 sequence is 12 residues long. The CDR3 here is CASSYGRPEAFF. CDR3 nucleotide sequence: TGTGCCAGCAGTTATGGCAGACCTGAGGCTTTCTTT.

This clonotype was seen many times. This chain connects TRBV6-6 to TRBJ2-4, with a tentative D call TRBD2 (6 bases). Germline CDR1 reads MNHNY; CDR2 reads SVGAGI (reference sequence). The CDR3 runs to 15 residues. The V and J ends lost 7 bases and 2 bases respectively, with 15 bases between them. The DNA of the CDR3 is TGTGCCAGCACCCCGGGACTCGGAACCAAAAACATTCAGTACTTC. This translates into CASTPGLGTKNIQYF.

This clonotype was seen only a few times. The V gene is TRBV4-1, the J gene TRBJ1-1; 9 bases map to TRBD1. V lost 3 bases to trimming and J lost 1 base; unmatched junction nucleotides: 3. This CDR3 spans 15 amino acids. Germline lookup yields CDR1 MGHRA and CDR2 YSYEKL. The CDR3 bases are TGCGCCAGCAGCCAGCGGACAGGGGAGAACACTGAAGCTTTCTTT. The encoded protein is CASSQRTGENTEAFF.